Presented here are 14 T cell receptor beta chains from one specimen sequenced in a study of long-term antiretroviral therapy in people with HIV. The libraries were made with immunoSEQ v3.0 at survey level. Sequencing was performed with immunoSEQ multiplex PCR; in TCRdb, only in-frame clones are kept and a portion is missing. The profile shows around 19,000 clones, approximately 89% of them singletons. Sample: unsorted PBMCs, taken approximately 2.5 years after starting antiretroviral therapy. The source of these receptors is a woman between 45 and 60 years old with HIV.

V is TRBV11-1 and J is TRBJ2-3; D is uncertain. The V gene's germline CDR1 is SGHAT and CDR2 FQDESV (reference sequence). Trimming cost V 0 bases and J 4 bases, with 2 bases left between them. The CDR3 extends over 12 amino acids. CDR3: CASSLAADTQYF. CDR3 bases: TGTGCCAGCAGCTTAGCGGCAGATACGCAGTATTTT.

The J gene is TRBJ2-7, the V gene TRBV29-1; possible D gene TRBD1, 5 bases. CDR1 is SQVTM and CDR2 is ANQGSEA in the germline V gene. The ends were cut back, 2 bases at V and 5 bases at J, with 16 bases in the middle. This CDR3 has 14 amino acids. CDR3 sequence (DNA): TGCAGCGTTGAAATCAGGGCCACTATGAACGAGCAGTACTTC. As protein: CSVEIRATMNEQYF.

This clone was detected once. The chain has TRBV19 and TRBJ2-5; 13 positions agree with TRBD2. This CDR3 spans 15 amino acids. Germline V lookup: CDR1 LNHDA, CDR2 SQIVND (reference sequence). Unmatched junction bases numbered 4, after V lost 5 bases and J lost 4 bases. Here the CDR3 DNA reads TGTGCCAGTAGTCCGAGGACTAGCGGGAGAGAGACCCAGTACTTC. Its translation is CASSPRTSGRETQYF. The full variable domain, completed using reference TRBV19 and TRBJ2-5, is DGGITQSPKYLFRKEGQNVTLSCEQNLNHDAMYWYRQDPGQGLRLIYYSQIVNDFQKGDIAEGYSVSREKKESFPLTVTSAQKNPTAFYLCASSPRTSGRETQYFGPGTRLLVL.

The rearrangement joins TRBV5-1 to TRBJ2-6; 8 nucleotides match TRBD1. Germline assignment: CDR1 SGHRS and CDR2 YFSETQ. The CDR3 runs to 14 residues. Trimming took 8 bases from V and 2 from J; bases not matched to a gene: 3. As DNA, the CDR3 is TGCGCCAGTTTGGACAGGGCTGGGGCCAACGTCCTGACTTTC. This gives the protein CASLDRAGANVLTF.

The chain is built from TRBV27 and TRBJ2-3; 8 nucleotides align to TRBD2. Unmatched junction bases numbered 5, after V lost 3 bases and J lost 0 bases. The V gene's germline CDR1 is MNHEY and CDR2 SMNVEV (reference sequence). The CDR3 consists of 16 residues. CDR3 sequence reads: CASSFWPSGSTDTQYF. CDR3 DNA sequence: TGTGCCAGCAGTTTCTGGCCTAGCGGGAGCACAGATACGCAGTATTTT.

This chain uses TRBV7-8 with TRBJ2-1, with TRBD2 identical over 12 bases. The J segment lost 4 bases and the V segment lost 5 bases, leaving 18 bases of the junction unmatched. Per germline, CDR1 SGHVS and CDR2 FQNEAQ. This CDR3 region has 20 residues. The CDR3 DNA is TGTGCCAGCAGCCCGGACAGGACTAGCGGGATGGAGGTACTGTACAATGAGCAGTTCTTC. Protein: CASSPDRTSGMEVLYNEQFF.

The rearrangement uses TRBV15 and TRBJ2-7; D may be TRBD2 (7 bases). The CDR3 consists of 18 residues. CDR1 LNHNV and CDR2 YYDKDF come from the germline V gene (reference sequence). The ends were cut back, 0 bases at V and 0 bases at J, with 18 bases in the middle. The CDR3 nucleotides read TGTGCCACCAGCAGAGATCAGGTGGAGGGGGGGATCTCCTACGAGCAGTACTTC. Translation gives CATSRDQVEGGISYEQYF.

V usage is TRBV19 and J usage is TRBJ2-2; TRBD1 might be the D (5 bases). The CDR3 covers 15 residues. Trimming stripped 11 bases from V and 7 bases from J, with 23 bases between. In germline, CDR1 is LNHDA, CDR2 SQIVND (reference sequence). CDR3 nucleotide sequence: TGTGCCTCATACCTTGGTGACAGAGAGGTCGGGGAGCTGTTTTTT. This encodes CASYLGDREVGELFF.

This chain joins TRBV4-1 and TRBJ2-7, with a possible D match to TRBD1 (6 bases). Deletions cut 4 bases from V and 3 bases from J, with 16 bases between. The germline CDR1 and CDR2 sequences are MGHRA and YSYEKL. The CDR3 contains 15 residues. The CDR3 DNA follows: TGCGCCAGCAGCCCGAATTACAGGGAATACTACGAGCAGTACTTC. Protein sequence: CASSPNYREYYEQYF.

About this clone itself: The junction does not match germline at one end; this may be a read error. The chain couples TRBV6-6 to TRBJ2-5, with 7 bases aligning to TRBD1. The germline CDR1 and CDR2 sequences are MNHNY and SVGAGI (reference sequence). The CDR3 is 16 residues long. DNA for the CDR3: TGTGCCAGCAGTCTCCGGGACAGAATAGTAAGAGAGGCCCAGTACTTC. It yields the protein CASSLRDRIVREAQYF.

The V gene is TRBV7-9, the J gene TRBJ1-1, with 11 bases lining up with TRBD1. V shed 4 bases, J shed 0 bases, and the junction held 10 bases outside the gene matches. CDR3 length: 18 residues. The V gene's germline CDR1 is SEHNR and CDR2 FQNEAQ (reference sequence). The DNA of the CDR3 is TGTGCCAGCAGCTACCCGCCGGGACAGGGGGGATTGAACACTGAAGCTTTCTTT. Translation gives CASSYPPGQGGLNTEAFF.

The rearrangement links TRBV4-2 to TRBJ2-1, with a tentative D call TRBD2 (5 bases). Germline V gene sequence: CDR1 LGHNA, CDR2 YNFKEQ. This CDR3 has 15 residues. Deletions cut 0 bases from V and 5 bases from J, with 11 bases between. The chain's CDR3 is CASSQEVYGNNEQFF. CDR3 DNA sequence: TGTGCCAGCAGCCAAGAGGTTTACGGGAACAATGAGCAGTTCTTC.

The chain recombines TRBV7-8 with TRBJ2-7; the match to TRBD1 covers 8 bases. V shed 5 bases, J shed 3 bases, and the junction held 6 bases outside the gene matches. This CDR3 is built from 14 residues. The germline V gene encodes CDR1 SGHVS and CDR2 FQNEAQ. CDR3 protein: CASSLGQGNYEQYF. For the CDR3, the DNA is TGTGCCAGCAGCCTCGGACAGGGCAACTACGAGCAGTACTTC.

This clone came up a few times. CDR3 nucleotides: TGTGCCAGCAGTTTGGACAGTCCCCCCCGGGAGCAGTACTTC. Amino acids: CASSLDSPPREQYF. The J gene is TRBJ2-7, the V gene TRBV28; D is possibly TRBD1 (6 bases). This CDR3 comprises 14 residues. Trimming left V 3 bases short and J 7 bases short, with 16 bases between. Germline CDR1 MDHEN, CDR2 SYDVKM. Full variable domain (rest looked up from reference TRBV28 and TRBJ2-7): DVKVTQSSRYLVKRTGEKVFLECVQDMDHENMFWYRQDPGLGLRLIYFSYDVKMKEKGDIPEGYSVSREKKERFSLILESASTNQTSMYLCASSLDSPPREQYFGPGTRLTVT.